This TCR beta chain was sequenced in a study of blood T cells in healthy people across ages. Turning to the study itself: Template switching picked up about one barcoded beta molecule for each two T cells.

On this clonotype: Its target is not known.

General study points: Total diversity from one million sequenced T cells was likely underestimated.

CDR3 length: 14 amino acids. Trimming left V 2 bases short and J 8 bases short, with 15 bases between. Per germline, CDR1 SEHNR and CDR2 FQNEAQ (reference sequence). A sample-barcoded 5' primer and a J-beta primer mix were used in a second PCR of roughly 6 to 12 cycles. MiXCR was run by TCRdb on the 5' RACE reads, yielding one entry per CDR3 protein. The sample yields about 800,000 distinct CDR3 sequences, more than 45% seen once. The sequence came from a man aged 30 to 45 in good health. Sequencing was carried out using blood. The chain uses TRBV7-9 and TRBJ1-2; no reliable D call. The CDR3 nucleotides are TGTGCCAGCAGCTTACCGGACCGGCCGGGGGGCTACACCTTC. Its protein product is CASSLPDRPGGYTF.